This is a list of T cell receptor beta chains from one sample in a study of blood T cell repertoires in COVID-19. The repertoire was sequenced with immunoSEQ multiplex PCR; TCRdb's copy has only in-frame clones and lacks some. Of fewer than 350,000 clones in the sample, about 85% were seen once. Sequenced input: peripheral blood. The receptor source for this set is a woman aged 50 to 60 with active or convalescent COVID-19. CDR3s include the opening cysteine and the closing phenylalanine or tryptophan. The order of the fields is V gene, D gene, clone size, CDR3 length, J gene, CDR3 DNA, CDR3 protein. The D gene is left open where the match is weak. Size tells how often a clone was seen (once, few, many) or the class of an expanded clone, and some rows leave it out.

>TRBV7-2|NA|many|13|TRBJ1-2
TGTGCCAGCAGCTTAGGTCAGAACTATGGCTACACCTTC
CASSLGQNYGYTF
>TRBV3-1/TRBV3-2|NA|NA|13|TRBJ1-2
TGTGCCAGCAGCCAAGGGACTGGCTATGGCTACACCTTC
CASSQGTGYGYTF
>TRBV5-3|TRBD2|NA|16|TRBJ2-1
TGTGCCAGAAGCTTCCTTGGACTAGCGGGAGGGCTCGGGCAGTTCTTC
CARSFLGLAGGLGQFF
>TRBV28|TRBD2|NA|19|TRBJ2-1
TGTGCCAGCTCTTCGGGGGGTCTAGCCCAACCCCAAAATTACAATGAGCAGTTCTTC
CASSSGGLAQPQNYNEQFF
>TRBV19|NA|NA|13|TRBJ1-2
TGTGCCAGTAGTCCCGGACAGAACTATGGCTACACCTTC
CASSPGQNYGYTF
>TRBV30|TRBD1|NA|13|TRBJ1-1
TGTGCCTGGAGTGGGACAGGGAACACTGAAGCTTTCTTT
CAWSGTGNTEAFF
>TRBV29-1|TRBD2|NA|14|TRBJ2-2
TGCAGCGGGGGCCGCGGGAGGACCACCGGGGAGCTGTTTTTT
CSGGRGRTTGELFF
>TRBV7-9|NA|NA|14|TRBJ2-1
TGTGCCAGCAGCTTAGCCGACAGTTACAATGAGCAGTTCTTC
CASSLADSYNEQFF
>TRBV7-8|TRBD2|once|20|TRBJ2-1
TGTGCCAGCAGCGGAAAACGACTAGCGGGCGTGGAGGGTAACTACAATGAGCAGTTCTTC
CASSGKRLAGVEGNYNEQFF
>TRBV5-1|NA|NA|17|TRBJ1-1
TGCGCCAGCAGCTTGGGCAGTCCGCTTACGCAGAACACTGAAGCTTTCTTT
CASSLGSPLTQNTEAFF
>TRBV2|NA|NA|14|TRBJ1-4
TGTGCCAGCAGTGAAGCGCGGACAAATGAAAAACTGTTTTTT
CASSEARTNEKLFF